These 9 T cell receptor beta chains were sequenced from one sample in a study of blood T cell repertoires in COVID-19. Repertoires were generated with immunoSEQ multiplex PCR, while TCRdb's copy carries only in-frame clones and drops some. This table holds about 170,000 clones, 87% found once. Sequenced: peripheral blood. The receptors were gathered from a man aged 18-30 years with active or convalescent COVID-19.

The chain combines TRBV27 with TRBJ2-3; no reliable D call. V was cut by 0 bases and J by 1 base, with 8 bases left in between. CDR3 length equals 15 residues. Per the germline V gene, CDR1 is MNHEY and CDR2 is SMNVEV (reference sequence). The CDR3 DNA sequence: TGTGCCAGCAGTTTATCTGTCCAGGGCACAGATACGCAGTATTTT. The encoded protein is CASSLSVQGTDTQYF.

This clone was counted a single time. The gene calls are TRBV7-9 and TRBJ2-6; D call uncertain. The CDR3 loop spans 13 amino acids. V lost 4 bases and J lost 1, with 2 bases in between. Germline V gene data show CDR1 as SEHNR and CDR2 as FQNEAQ (reference sequence). This CDR3 is CASSSSGANVLTF. CDR3 DNA: TGTGCCAGCAGCTCTTCTGGGGCCAACGTCCTGACTTTC.

The CDR3 DNA is TGTGCCAGCAGCGGAAAGCGGGAGCAACCCTTTTTGAACACCGGGGAGCTGTTTTTT. Translated: CASSGKREQPFLNTGELFF. V usage is TRBV9 and J usage is TRBJ2-2; 8 bases align to TRBD2. The CDR3 loop spans 19 amino acids. The germline gives CDR1 SGDLS, CDR2 YYNGEE. J gave up 1 base and V 3 bases, and 14 bases lay outside the gene matches.

V usage is TRBV5-1 and J usage is TRBJ1-6; D possibly corresponds to TRBD1 (6 bases). CDR1 is SGHRS, CDR2 YFSETQ, per germline. V lost 1 base to trimming and J lost 6 bases, with 11 bases between them. This CDR3 contains 15 residues. In nucleotides, the CDR3 is TGCGCCAGCAGCTTGACAGGGCCCGCTAATTCACCCCTCCACTTT. As protein: CASSLTGPANSPLHF.

This clone was observed a few times. V usage is TRBV30 and J usage is TRBJ1-4, with 9 bases fitting TRBD1. The CDR3 loop spans 17 amino acids. Unmatched junction bases numbered 8, after V lost 3 bases and J lost 0 bases. Germline V gene lookup returns CDR1 GTSNPN and CDR2 SVGIG (reference sequence). CDR3 sequence reads: CAWSGGQGRATNEKLFF. Here the CDR3 DNA reads TGTGCCTGGAGCGGAGGACAGGGGAGAGCAACTAATGAAAAACTGTTTTTT. Drawing the rest from reference TRBV30 and TRBJ1-4, the complete variable domain is SQTIHQWPATLVQPVGSPLSLECTVEGTSNPNLYWYRQAAGRGLQLLFYSVGIGQISSEVPQNLSASRPQDRQFILSSKKLLLSDSGFYLCAWSGGQGRATNEKLFFGSGTQLSVL.

DNA of the CDR3: TGTGCCAGCAGCCCGGAGACTAGCGGGGCCTACGAGCAGTACTTC. Residues: CASSPETSGAYEQYF. This sequence joins TRBV7-6 and TRBJ2-7; TRBD2 matches at 11 bases. V shed 5 bases and J 2 bases; nucleotides not matched to a gene: 5. Germline CDR1 and CDR2: SGHVS and FNYEAQ. The CDR3 has 15 amino acids.

This clone showed up just a few times. This chain joins TRBV6-5 and TRBJ2-3; D gene uncertain. V lost 2 bases to trimming and J lost 5 bases, with 14 bases between them. The CDR3 extends over 15 amino acids. Germline CDR1 reads MNHEY; CDR2 reads SVGAGI. CDR3 bases: TGTGCCAGCAGTTACGGGCGTTCCGAAGGAGATACGCAGTATTTT. The encoded protein is CASSYGRSEGDTQYF.

The chain recombines TRBV28 with TRBJ2-1, with D possibly TRBD1 on 5 matching bases. The CDR3 has 20 residues. With 7 bases removed from V and 1 base from J, the gap between germline ends came to 29 bases. Germline V gives CDR1 MDHEN, CDR2 SYDVKM. Here the CDR3 reads CASTKPLGQITLQSYNEQFF. CDR3 DNA: TGTGCCAGCACCAAACCCCTGGGGCAGATTACACTTCAGTCCTACAATGAGCAGTTCTTC.

This clone was counted once. CDR3 residues: CASSSQGGEKLFF. The DNA for the CDR3 is TGTGCCAGCAGCTCCCAGGGTGGTGAAAAACTGTTTTTT. The chain employs TRBV7-9 and TRBJ1-4; D might be TRBD1 (5 bases). CDR3 size: 13 residues. The germline V and J ends were trimmed by 4 bases and 7 bases, with 10 bases remaining between them. CDR1 is SEHNR, CDR2 FQNEAQ, per germline (reference sequence).